The text below deals with one T cell receptor (beta chain). The source of the sample is a study of control samples from healthy donors and cancer patients. The data were produced by immunoSEQ multiplex PCR, yet TCRdb's version contains in-frame clones alone and is incomplete. The sample has approximately 70,000 clones, around 87% seen once. The CDR3 consists of 16 residues. V was pared by 3 bases and J by 0 bases, with 12 bases between. Germline-derived CDR1 and CDR2 are KGHSH and LQKENI. The TCR was taken from a woman aged 50 to 60 with head and neck cancer. The specimen was PBMCs. V usage is TRBV18 and J usage is TRBJ1-3, with D uncertain. The CDR3 protein is CASSPGLPSSGNTIYF. Here the CDR3 DNA reads TGTGCCAGCTCACCCGGACTTCCCTCCTCTGGAAACACCATATATTTT.